The 4 T cell receptor beta chains below come from one sample, sequenced in a study of cytomegalovirus exposure and HLA in healthy donors. The PCR employed 60 Vbeta primers together with 13 Jbeta primers. TCRdb's copy holds only in-frame clones and misses some; the assay was immunoSEQ multiplex PCR. The top ten hold 4.8% of the sample, which has 150,000 to 200,000 clones, approximately 84% seen once. The sequenced sample consisted of PBMCs. The receptors originated from a girl between 5 and 17 years old in good health and CMV-seropositive.

J is TRBJ2-7 and V is TRBV9; possibly TRBD2 for D (5 bases). Trimming took 0 bases from V and 5 from J, leaving 12 bases between them. Germline-derived CDR1 and CDR2 are SGDLS and YYNGEE. This CDR3 region has 14 residues. The DNA of the CDR3 is TGTGCCAGCAGCGTAGGGGCGAGGGTGGACGAGCAGTACTTC. It yields the protein CASSVGARVDEQYF.

The chain joins TRBV16 to TRBJ1-2; 12 bases line up with TRBD1. In germline, CDR1 is KGHSY, CDR2 FQNENV. The CDR3 sequence is 15 residues long. V dropped 2 bases and J dropped 3; count of bases not matched to a gene: 1. This chain's CDR3 is CASSQGTGGYYGYTF. The CDR3 bases are TGTGCCAGCAGCCAAGGGACAGGGGGCTACTATGGCTACACCTTC.

The chain couples TRBV10-1 to TRBJ2-1, with TRBD1 matching over 9 bases. CDR3 length: 16 residues. V trimming: 0 bases; J trimming: 3 bases; junction bases outside the gene matches: 3. The germline CDR1 and CDR2 sequences are WNHNN and SYGVQD (reference sequence). The CDR3: CASSESRDRDYNEQFF. The CDR3 bases are TGCGCCAGCAGTGAGTCGAGGGACAGGGACTACAATGAGCAGTTCTTC.

The genes are TRBV6-4 and TRBJ1-1; possible D gene TRBD1, 5 bases. Trimming left V 5 bases short and J 4 bases short, with 11 bases between. CDR3 length equals 13 residues. Germline V gene lookup returns CDR1 MRHNA and CDR2 SNTAGT. CDR3 region: CASSLDRGTEAFF. The CDR3 DNA follows: TGTGCCAGCAGTTTAGATAGGGGCACTGAAGCTTTCTTT.